This is a list of T cell receptor beta chains from one sample in a study of cytomegalovirus exposure and HLA in healthy donors. The protocol was immunoSEQ multiplex PCR, while the TCRdb copy is restricted to in-frame clones and leaves out a portion. The sample consists of some 120,000 clones, approximately 82% of them appearing once. Sequences were obtained from PBMCs. The receptor source for this set is a young woman in good health and CMV-seropositive. Both conserved end residues are part of each CDR3. The D gene is left open where the match is weak. Size tells how often a clone was seen (once, few, many) or the class of an expanded clone, and some rows leave it out.

. 11 . TRBJ2-1 TRBV11-2 TGTGCCAGCAGCGCGGGGAATGAGCAGTTCTTC CASSAGNEQFF
. 16 . TRBJ2-7 TRBV7-2 TGTGCCAGCAGCTTAGAGGACGGGGTGCTTTCCTACGAGCAGTACTTC CASSLEDGVLSYEQYF
. 18 once TRBJ2-2 TRBV19 TGTGCCAGTAGTCCGCAGGGACTGGATTTCGCGAACACCGGGGAGCTGTTTTTT CASSPQGLDFANTGELFF
. 15 few TRBJ1-4 TRBV6-5 TGTGCCAGCAGCTATTCTGGGGGGACCAATGAAAAACTGTTTTTT CASSYSGGTNEKLFF
TRBD1 15 once TRBJ2-7 TRBV6-1 TGTGCCAGTACACTGCGACAGGGAATAAGTAACGAGCAGTACTTC CASTLRQGISNEQYF
. 14 . TRBJ2-5 TRBV25-1 TGTGCCACTCAACCCCCGGGAAGCTATGAGACCCAGTACTTC CATQPPGSYETQYF
. 15 . TRBJ2-3 TRBV2 TGTGCCAGCAGTGCTCGAGAGGCGCCGGCGGATACGCAGTATTTT CASSAREAPADTQYF
. 13 once TRBJ2-5 TRBV11-2 TGTGCCAGCAGTTCCGCACGGGGGGAGACCCAGTACTTC CASSSARGETQYF
TRBD1 16 . TRBJ2-7 TRBV27 TGTGCCAGCAGTTCACACCACCGGGACAGTAGCTACGAGCAGTACTTC CASSSHHRDSSYEQYF
TRBD1 14 once TRBJ2-7 TRBV27 TGTGCCAGCAGTAACGGGACAGGGTACCACGAGCAGTACTTC CASSNGTGYHEQYF
. 16 . TRBJ1-2 TRBV14 TGTGCCAGCAACCCGGGGGGGGCAGGCTCCCACTATGGCTACACCTTC CASNPGGAGSHYGYTF
. 13 . TRBJ2-7 TRBV25-1 TGTGCCAGCAGTGCTCCGGGAACCTACGAGCAGTACTTC CASSAPGTYEQYF
TRBD2 13 . TRBJ2-7 TRBV6-4 TGTGCCAGCAGTGGGACTAGCGAGGGCGAGCAGTACTTC CASSGTSEGEQYF
TRBD1 18 . TRBJ2-3 TRBV7-9 TGTGCCAGCAGCTCCGACCTCCACGGGACAGGGCCGACAGATACGCAGTATTTT CASSSDLHGTGPTDTQYF
TRBD2 15 . TRBJ2-5 TRBV2 TGTGCCAGCAGGACGAGCGGGGGGACCCAAGAGACCCAGTACTTC CASRTSGGTQETQYF
. 13 . TRBJ1-2 TRBV6-4 TGTGCCAGCAGAGCAGGGCAGGGCTATGGCTACACCTTC CASRAGQGYGYTF
. 13 few TRBJ1-2 TRBV10-1 TGCGCCAGCAGTGAGTCCCAGGGCTACGGCTACACCTTC CASSESQGYGYTF
TRBD2 17 . TRBJ2-2 TRBV7-9 TGTGCCAGCAGCTACTTAGCGGGTCGGGCGAACACCGGGGAGCTGTTTTTT CASSYLAGRANTGELFF
. 20 once TRBJ1-6 TRBV21-1 TGTGCCAGCAGCAAAGAGTTTAGGTCGGACAGTTTGCTCTGTAATTCACCCCTCCACTTT CASSKEFRSDSLLCNSPLHF
TRBD1 16 . TRBJ1-2 TRBV19 TGTGCCAGTAGTATGCTCGGCGGACAGGGAGGGGATGGCTACACCTTC CASSMLGGQGGDGYTF
TRBD2 16 . TRBJ2-2 TRBV5-1 TGCGCCAGCAGCGGCCCGGGACTAGCGGCCACCGGGGAGCTGTTTTTT CASSGPGLAATGELFF
TRBD2 14 . TRBJ2-5 TRBV5-1 TGCGCCAGCAGCTTGGCCGTGGCCGGGGGGGAGCTGTACTTC CASSLAVAGGELYF
. 13 . TRBJ1-3 TRBV11-2 TGTGCCAGCAGCCCTCGCGCGGGAAACACCATATATTTT CASSPRAGNTIYF
. 14 . TRBJ2-5 TRBV7-3 TGTGCCAGCAGGCCGGGTCCCTCTTCCGAGACCCAGTACTTC CASRPGPSSETQYF
TRBD2 16 . TRBJ2-1 TRBV5-1 TGCGCCAGCAGCTTGGGACTAGCCCTTACTGGGGATGAGCAGTTCTTC CASSLGLALTGDEQFF
. 15 . TRBJ1-6 TRBV7-9 TGTGCCAGCAGCTCAGCCCTCTCGACTGGGTCACCCCTCCACTTT CASSSALSTGSPLHF
. 16 few TRBJ2-2 TRBV25-1 TGTGCCAGCAGTAGCATCGAACTAGATGGGGCCGGGGAGCTGTTTTTT CASSSIELDGAGELFF
. 12 . TRBJ2-7 TRBV14 TGTGCCAGCAGCTTGTCGGCGGGACCGCAGTACTTC CASSLSAGPQYF